The 10 T cell receptor beta chains presented below share a single source sample, sequenced in a study of chemoradiotherapy in HPV16-positive cancers. Produced via immunoSEQ multiplex PCR; TCRdb's table is partial and in-frame only. The sample lists around 5,400 clones, 85% seen once, with roughly 9.7% in the top ten. Sequences were derived from tumor tissue, sampled from a patient who underwent chemoradiotherapy. The receptors were sampled from a human donor with HPV-associated anogenital cancer.

The V gene is TRBV2, the J gene TRBJ2-7, with D tentatively TRBD2 (7 bases). Germline V lookup: CDR1 SNHLY, CDR2 FYNNEI. This CDR3 spans 16 amino acids. Trimming shortened V by 4 bases and J by 2 bases, and 18 bases separated the two germline ends. CDR3 DNA sequence: TGTGCCAGCAGTGGGGGGGGCTCTGGATCCACCTACGAGCAGTACTTC. It is translated as CASSGGGSGSTYEQYF.

CDR3: CASSPQGRNYEQYF. Written as DNA, the CDR3 is TGTGCCAGCTCACCCCAGGGGCGTAACTACGAGCAGTACTTC. The gene calls are TRBV18 and TRBJ2-7; D may be TRBD1 (6 bases). Germline V CDR1 and CDR2: KGHSH, LQKENI. The CDR3 spans 14 residues. V gave up 3 bases and J gave up 3 bases, with 12 bases separating them.

The chain recombines TRBV10-3 with TRBJ2-3; possibly TRBD1 for D (6 bases). CDR3 size: 13 residues. Per germline, CDR1 ENHRY and CDR2 SYGVKD. Trimming cost V 7 bases and J 2 bases, with 10 bases left between them. In nucleotides, the CDR3 is TGTGCCATCAAGCTGGGGGCCACAGATACGCAGTATTTT. Amino acids: CAIKLGATDTQYF.

This chain connects TRBV19 to TRBJ1-5; possible D gene TRBD1, 5 bases. Trimming shortened V by 8 bases and J by 6 bases, and 17 bases separated the two germline ends. Germline V gives CDR1 LNHDA, CDR2 SQIVND (reference sequence). The CDR3 consists of 14 residues. The CDR3 DNA sequence: TGTGCCAGTGGAAGGGGAGGGTATCCTCAGCCCCAGCATTTT. This encodes CASGRGGYPQPQHF.

V gene TRBV5-5 combines with J gene TRBJ1-1; D is undetermined. This CDR3 has 14 residues. Germline V gives CDR1 SGHKS, CDR2 YYEKEE (reference sequence). V lost 1 base and J 6 bases, leaving 13 bases between the germline ends. The CDR3 protein is CASSLYNSYSEAFF. CDR3 coding DNA: TGTGCCAGCAGCTTGTATAACAGCTATTCTGAAGCTTTCTTT.

V gene TRBV5-5 combines with J gene TRBJ1-5, with TRBD1 as a possible D gene (6 bases). This CDR3 has 14 amino acids. Germline CDR1 is SGHKS and CDR2 is YYEKEE (reference sequence). The V gene lost 0 bases and the J gene lost 2 bases, with 6 bases spanning the gap. The CDR3 region is CASSLAGGNQPQHF. The CDR3 region has the DNA TGTGCCAGCAGCTTGGCAGGGGGCAATCAGCCCCAGCATTTT.

The V and J genes are TRBV7-2 and TRBJ2-3, with TRBD1 matching 11 bases. Germline CDR1 is SGHTA and CDR2 is FQGNSA. V shed 5 bases, J shed 1 base, and the junction held 8 bases outside the gene matches. The CDR3 has 17 residues. The DNA for the CDR3 is TGTGCCAGCAGCCCCGGACAGGGGGCTGGTGGCACAGATACGCAGTATTTT. Residues: CASSPGQGAGGTDTQYF.

This clone has a single count. The rearrangement uses TRBV7-9 and TRBJ1-5; D uncertain. V was pared by 1 base and J by 0 bases, with 13 bases between. Germline CDR1 SEHNR, CDR2 FQNEAQ (reference sequence). The CDR3 has 17 amino acids. In DNA form, the CDR3 reads TGTGCCAGCAGCTTAGTAGTGGCTGATCCTAGCAATCAGCCCCAGCATTTT. Translated: CASSLVVADPSNQPQHF.

V and J are TRBV5-1 and TRBJ1-1; unclear D gene. The CDR3 totals 14 residues. The V gene lost 0 bases and the J gene lost 4 bases, with 10 bases spanning the gap. Germline loops: CDR1 SGHRS, CDR2 YFSETQ. The CDR3 region is CASSLATRSTEAFF. CDR3 bases: TGCGCCAGCAGCTTGGCGACCCGGAGCACTGAAGCTTTCTTT.

The V gene is TRBV7-8, the J gene TRBJ1-2; the D gene is possibly TRBD1 (5 bases). This CDR3 spans 15 amino acids. Germline V gene data show CDR1 as SGHVS and CDR2 as FQNEAQ. The V end was cut by 2 bases, the J end by 4 bases, with 14 bases between. CDR3 DNA: TGTGCCAGCAGCTTATCGGCAGGGCCCATCTATGGCTACACCTTC. This encodes CASSLSAGPIYGYTF.